Listed below are T cell receptor beta chains from one sample, sequenced in a study of read filtering for tumor transcriptome and immune sequencing. TCRdb analysed the reads with MiXCR anew, one entry per CDR3 protein. The profile shows about 5,800 distinct CDR3 sequences, about 20% of them singletons. The sequenced material came from a population of CD138-negative cells sorted from bone marrow. These receptors were taken from a donor over 35 with multiple myeloma. CDR3s include the opening cysteine and the closing phenylalanine or tryptophan.

j_call v_call cdr3_aa
TRBJ2-2 TRBV11-2 CASSLRGLAPGELFF
TRBJ2-5 TRBV20-1 CSTFVLGTEGRETQYF
TRBJ1-4 TRBV29-1 CSVELSSEKLFF
TRBJ2-4 TRBV15 CATIRPRAGDF
TRBJ2-7 TRBV30 CAAGDYEQYF
TRBJ2-3 TRBV2 CASGGAGGVPDTQYF
TRBJ1-1 TRBV30 CAWSVKRTGRLNTEAFF
TRBJ2-5 TRBV4-1 CASSPWGQGRSLETQYF
TRBJ2-3 TRBV7-9 CASMGLATKATDTQYF
TRBJ2-7 TRBV7-9 CASSLGGLTSYEQYF
TRBJ2-7 TRBV4-2 CAGSLRLAGDEQYF
TRBJ2-2 TRBV7-2 CASSSQPAPGELFF
TRBJ1-1 TRBV25-1 CASSYPGDVQKAFF
TRBJ2-5 TRBV7-6 CASSEYREETQYF
TRBJ2-3 TRBV29-1 CSVDLSADTQYF
TRBJ2-2 TRBV24-1 CATSETGHVRTFQNTGKLFF
TRBJ2-1 TRBV20-1 CSAAASGNSYNEQFF
TRBJ2-5 TRBV20-1 CSAGTSGRRGETQYF
TRBJ2-3 TRBV2 CASMLGEVGDTQYF
TRBJ2-2 TRBV19 CASSSSPGTGNTGELFF
TRBJ1-5 TRBV20-1 CSAIMFLGQGWGPQHF
TRBJ1-5 TRBV12-3/TRBV12-4 CASMYSNQPQHF
TRBJ2-5 TRBV7-9 CASSSEGQTQYF
TRBJ2-5 TRBV18 CASSPLLAGQQETQYF
TRBJ2-5 TRBV7-6 CASSPSTGGETQYF
TRBJ1-5 TRBV2 CASSEGGGLNQPQHF
TRBJ2-2 TRBV11-1 CASSLSGVRGTGELFF
TRBJ2-3 TRBV10-3 CAISGTSGSPDTQYF
TRBJ2-1 TRBV5-1 CASGTSGRAHVQFF
TRBJ1-4 TRBV7-2 CASSSVNEKLFF
TRBJ2-5 TRBV7-9 CASSHPPPAETQYF
TRBJ1-1 TRBV20-1 CSARVYGVTEAFF
TRBJ2-6 TRBV10-3 CAISAGKTGANVLTF
TRBJ2-1 TRBV10-3 CAISEGEAYNEQFF
TRBJ2-7 TRBV28 CASTLARYFSYEQYF
TRBJ1-1 TRBV6-6 CASSREARENAEDFF
TRBJ2-1 TRBV19 CASTQNTRLSYNEQFF
TRBJ2-2 TRBV7-8 CASSGVGTGGNTGELFF
TRBJ2-4 TRBV6-1 CASSEDWTDAKNIQYF
TRBJ2-7 TRBV7-2 CASSGGGQAPSYEQYF
TRBJ2-7 TRBV7-2 CASSLRSGLVFYEQYF
TRBJ2-5 TRBV6-5 CASSRTCGTSKETQYF
TRBJ2-3 TRBV10-3 CATFQNTQYF
TRBJ1-4 TRBV20-1 CSVWGSEKLFF
TRBJ2-7 TRBV2 CASRLNPGQGYEQYF
TRBJ1-1 TRBV20-1 CSARVWEETNTEAFF
TRBJ2-4 TRBV12-3/TRBV12-4 CASSTGTGENIQYF
TRBJ2-1 TRBV20-1 CSARGDRIPGSYNEQFF
TRBJ1-1 TRBV6-2/TRBV6-3 CASSETRQGYRPHEAFF
TRBJ1-5 TRBV12-3/TRBV12-4 CASGGGQGNQPQHF